Listed below are T cell receptor beta chains from one sample, sequenced in a study of CD8+ T cells in alopecia areata. The assay was immunoSEQ multiplex PCR, and TCRdb's table has in-frame clones only and misses some. This table has 100,000 to 150,000 clones, approximately 49% appearing once. The source was CD8+ T cells sorted from blood, collected at week 0. These receptors were taken from a human donor with alopecia areata. Each CDR3 is given with its conserved first and last residue. Each record gives: J gene, clone size, V gene, D gene, CDR3 protein, CDR3 DNA. The D gene is left open where the match is weak. Expanded clones are given a class, and other clones once, few, many or no size at all.

j_call: TRBJ2-5
clone_size: NA
v_call: TRBV27
d_call: TRBD1
cdr3_aa: CASSWQGEETQYF
cdr3_nt: TGTGCCAGCAGTTGGCAGGGGGAAGAGACCCAGTACTTC

j_call: TRBJ2-5
clone_size: NA
v_call: TRBV15
d_call: NA
cdr3_aa: CATSNPLGAETQYF
cdr3_nt: TGTGCCACCAGCAACCCGCTAGGAGCCGAGACCCAGTACTTC

j_call: TRBJ2-7
clone_size: NA
v_call: TRBV2
d_call: NA
cdr3_aa: CASRPPGSHDEQYF
cdr3_nt: TGTGCCAGCAGGCCACCGGGATCCCACGACGAGCAGTACTTC

j_call: TRBJ2-3
clone_size: NA
v_call: TRBV6-5
d_call: NA
cdr3_aa: CASGRDSTDTQYF
cdr3_nt: TGTGCCAGCGGGCGGGACAGCACAGATACGCAGTATTTT

j_call: TRBJ2-3
clone_size: NA
v_call: TRBV27
d_call: NA
cdr3_aa: CASSPRADTQYF
cdr3_nt: TGTGCCAGCAGTCCCCGGGCAGATACGCAGTATTTT

j_call: TRBJ1-2
clone_size: once
v_call: TRBV27
d_call: TRBD1
cdr3_aa: CASSFNRGWGYTF
cdr3_nt: TGTGCCAGCAGTTTTAACAGGGGTTGGGGCTACACCTTC

j_call: TRBJ1-6
clone_size: NA
v_call: TRBV11-3
d_call: TRBD1
cdr3_aa: CASSSDRPLRHNSPLHF
cdr3_nt: TGTGCCAGCAGCTCGGACAGGCCCCTGCGGCATAATTCACCCCTCCACTTT

j_call: TRBJ2-5
clone_size: NA
v_call: TRBV9
d_call: NA
cdr3_aa: CASSFSGFKETQYF
cdr3_nt: TGTGCCAGCAGCTTTTCGGGTTTCAAAGAGACCCAGTACTTC

j_call: TRBJ1-5
clone_size: NA
v_call: TRBV2
d_call: TRBD1
cdr3_aa: CASSTTGGNQPQHF
cdr3_nt: TGTGCCAGCAGTACTACAGGGGGGAATCAGCCCCAGCATTTT

j_call: TRBJ1-4
clone_size: NA
v_call: TRBV29-1
d_call: TRBD1
cdr3_aa: CSVVYRGHEKLFF
cdr3_nt: TGCAGCGTTGTTTACAGGGGTCATGAAAAACTGTTTTTT

j_call: TRBJ2-1
clone_size: NA
v_call: TRBV4-2
d_call: NA
cdr3_aa: CASSQDPRLGNLYNEQFF
cdr3_nt: TGTGCCAGCAGCCAAGATCCCAGACTAGGGAACCTTTACAATGAGCAGTTCTTC

j_call: TRBJ2-1
clone_size: NA
v_call: TRBV9
d_call: NA
cdr3_aa: CASSIGQRSSYNEQFF
cdr3_nt: TGTGCCAGCAGCATTGGGCAGCGGAGCTCCTACAATGAGCAGTTCTTC

j_call: TRBJ1-1
clone_size: NA
v_call: TRBV30
d_call: NA
cdr3_aa: CAWSVLPGTEAFF
cdr3_nt: TGTGCCTGGAGTGTACTCCCGGGGACTGAAGCTTTCTTT

j_call: TRBJ2-7
clone_size: once
v_call: TRBV30
d_call: TRBD1
cdr3_aa: CAWSPPDRGPYEQYF
cdr3_nt: TGTGCCTGGAGCCCCCCGGACAGGGGGCCCTACGAGCAGTACTTC

j_call: TRBJ1-1
clone_size: few
v_call: TRBV4-1
d_call: TRBD1
cdr3_aa: CASSQALGQLIMNTEAFF
cdr3_nt: TGCGCCAGCAGCCAGGCCCTGGGACAGCTTATAATGAACACTGAAGCTTTCTTT

j_call: TRBJ1-2
clone_size: NA
v_call: TRBV4-1
d_call: NA
cdr3_aa: CASSHPGTSYGYTF
cdr3_nt: TGTGCCAGCAGCCACCCGGGGACTAGCTATGGCTACACCTTC

j_call: TRBJ1-2
clone_size: NA
v_call: TRBV29-1
d_call: NA
cdr3_aa: CSVRSHLNYGYTF
cdr3_nt: TGCAGCGTCAGATCGCATCTAAACTATGGCTACACCTTC

j_call: TRBJ2-2
clone_size: few
v_call: TRBV29-1
d_call: NA
cdr3_aa: CSVEDLRAGELFF
cdr3_nt: TGCAGCGTTGAAGATCTGCGGGCCGGGGAGCTGTTTTTT

j_call: TRBJ1-1
clone_size: NA
v_call: TRBV2
d_call: TRBD1
cdr3_aa: CASRHSRDRGNTEAFF
cdr3_nt: TGTGCCAGCAGGCATTCCCGGGACAGGGGGAACACTGAAGCTTTCTTT

j_call: TRBJ1-4
clone_size: few
v_call: TRBV7-9
d_call: NA
cdr3_aa: CASSSLLHEKLFF
cdr3_nt: TGTGCCAGCAGTAGCCTGCTCCACGAAAAACTGTTTTTT

j_call: TRBJ1-2
clone_size: few
v_call: TRBV7-2
d_call: NA
cdr3_aa: CASSLEVRVTPYGYTF
cdr3_nt: TGTGCCAGCAGCTTAGAAGTCAGGGTCACCCCCTATGGCTACACCTTC

j_call: TRBJ1-6
clone_size: NA
v_call: TRBV30
d_call: TRBD1
cdr3_aa: CAWSSTGMNSPLHF
cdr3_nt: TGTGCCTGGAGTTCGACAGGGATGAATTCACCCCTCCACTTT

j_call: TRBJ2-1
clone_size: NA
v_call: TRBV19
d_call: NA
cdr3_aa: CASSTLEAGTFDEQFF
cdr3_nt: TGTGCCAGTAGTACCTTGGAGGCGGGGACGTTCGATGAGCAGTTCTTC

j_call: TRBJ1-6
clone_size: NA
v_call: TRBV13
d_call: NA
cdr3_aa: CASSSEGGRSPLHF
cdr3_nt: TGTGCCAGCAGCTCGGAGGGGGGCAGATCACCCCTCCACTTT

j_call: TRBJ2-5
clone_size: NA
v_call: TRBV2
d_call: NA
cdr3_aa: CASRRTGQETQYF
cdr3_nt: TGTGCCAGCAGGAGGACGGGCCAAGAGACCCAGTACTTC

j_call: TRBJ2-1
clone_size: NA
v_call: TRBV27
d_call: TRBD2
cdr3_aa: CASGGLQDNEQFF
cdr3_nt: TGTGCCAGCGGGGGACTACAAGACAATGAGCAGTTCTTC

j_call: TRBJ2-1
clone_size: NA
v_call: TRBV4-3
d_call: TRBD1
cdr3_aa: CASSQEDRSSYNEQFF
cdr3_nt: TGCGCCAGCAGCCAAGAGGACAGGAGCTCCTACAATGAGCAGTTCTTC

j_call: TRBJ1-1
clone_size: NA
v_call: TRBV27
d_call: NA
cdr3_aa: CASSLSAGTMNTEAFF
cdr3_nt: TGTGCCAGCAGTTTATCGGCAGGGACCATGAACACTGAAGCTTTCTTT

j_call: TRBJ2-7
clone_size: NA
v_call: TRBV5-1
d_call: NA
cdr3_aa: CASSNGGARYEQYF
cdr3_nt: TGCGCCAGCAGCAATGGAGGGGCTCGCTACGAGCAGTACTTC

j_call: TRBJ1-1
clone_size: NA
v_call: TRBV7-8
d_call: NA
cdr3_aa: CASSLGEGDTEAFF
cdr3_nt: TGTGCCAGCAGCTTAGGGGAGGGGGACACTGAAGCTTTCTTT

j_call: TRBJ2-7
clone_size: NA
v_call: TRBV29-1
d_call: NA
cdr3_aa: CSVIAGGTYEQYF
cdr3_nt: TGCAGCGTTATCGCTGGGGGAACCTACGAGCAGTACTTC

j_call: TRBJ2-7
clone_size: NA
v_call: TRBV5-1
d_call: NA
cdr3_aa: CASSLASGFPYEQYF
cdr3_nt: TGCGCCAGCAGCTTGGCCTCCGGGTTCCCCTACGAGCAGTACTTC

j_call: TRBJ2-5
clone_size: NA
v_call: TRBV4-1
d_call: NA
cdr3_aa: CASSLFGVQETQYF
cdr3_nt: TGCGCCAGCAGTCTTTTTGGGGTCCAAGAGACCCAGTACTTC

j_call: TRBJ2-1
clone_size: NA
v_call: TRBV2
d_call: NA
cdr3_aa: CASEQDNEQFF
cdr3_nt: TGTGCCAGTGAACAGGACAATGAGCAGTTCTTC

j_call: TRBJ1-1
clone_size: few
v_call: TRBV5-6
d_call: NA
cdr3_aa: CASSLVGGKNTEAFF
cdr3_nt: TGTGCCAGCAGCTTAGTAGGAGGGAAGAACACTGAAGCTTTCTTT

j_call: TRBJ1-1
clone_size: NA
v_call: TRBV6-5
d_call: NA
cdr3_aa: CAATQAGGNTEAFF
cdr3_nt: TGTGCCGCAACTCAGGCGGGGGGGAACACTGAAGCTTTCTTT

j_call: TRBJ2-7
clone_size: NA
v_call: TRBV11-1
d_call: NA
cdr3_aa: CASSLITATYEQYF
cdr3_nt: TGTGCCAGCAGCTTGATTACTGCGACCTACGAGCAGTACTTC

j_call: TRBJ1-5
clone_size: few
v_call: TRBV27
d_call: NA
cdr3_aa: CASSSGTPISNQPQHF
cdr3_nt: TGTGCCAGCAGTTCCGGGACACCTATTAGCAATCAGCCCCAGCATTTT

j_call: TRBJ2-7
clone_size: few
v_call: TRBV13
d_call: NA
cdr3_aa: CASSLEGSYEQYF
cdr3_nt: TGTGCCAGCAGCTTAGAGGGATCCTACGAGCAGTACTTC

j_call: TRBJ1-6
clone_size: NA
v_call: TRBV9
d_call: NA
cdr3_aa: CASSVDWSSYNSPLHF
cdr3_nt: TGTGCCAGCAGCGTAGATTGGAGCTCCTATAATTCACCCCTCCACTTT

j_call: TRBJ2-7
clone_size: NA
v_call: TRBV13
d_call: TRBD1
cdr3_aa: CASSSTGVSYEQYF
cdr3_nt: TGTGCCAGCAGCTCCACAGGGGTCAGCTACGAGCAGTACTTC

j_call: TRBJ1-1
clone_size: few
v_call: TRBV29-1
d_call: TRBD1
cdr3_aa: CSVDTGADTEAFF
cdr3_nt: TGCAGCGTAGATACAGGGGCGGACACTGAAGCTTTCTTT